Here is one TCR beta chain with its context. Its antigen target is currently unknown. Base-call qualities are not available, and no considerably larger clone is one nucleotide away. The sample comes from a study of control samples from healthy donors and cancer patients (TCRdb year 2020). Libraries were made using the immunoSEQ multiplex PCR assay. In TCRdb, the immuneACCESS table is reduced to in-frame sequences with V and J assigned. These tables do not hold every clone; where another copy was compared, an unresolved V gene accounts for under half, and the others remain unexplained. The sample profile shows around 190,000 clones; around 91% of them were found once. Together, the top ten hold roughly 1.5% of the sample. Looking up the germline V gene yields CDR1 SGHRS and CDR2 YFSETQ. Counted from cysteine to phenylalanine, this CDR3 has 15 amino acids. Only the CDR3 region is kept as DNA, spanning 45 bases read in frame from base 1. V lost 4 bases and J lost 0 bases, and the count of bases not matched to a germline gene is 3.

The sample was blood. This chain is built from TRBV5-1 and TRBJ2-2, and 7 bases in between align with TRBD1. The sequence derives from a woman aged 45 to 65 in good health. Here is the DNA: TGCGCCAGCAGCCCCGGGACAGCGAACACCGGGGAGCTGTTTTTT. The translation is CASSPGTANTGELFF.